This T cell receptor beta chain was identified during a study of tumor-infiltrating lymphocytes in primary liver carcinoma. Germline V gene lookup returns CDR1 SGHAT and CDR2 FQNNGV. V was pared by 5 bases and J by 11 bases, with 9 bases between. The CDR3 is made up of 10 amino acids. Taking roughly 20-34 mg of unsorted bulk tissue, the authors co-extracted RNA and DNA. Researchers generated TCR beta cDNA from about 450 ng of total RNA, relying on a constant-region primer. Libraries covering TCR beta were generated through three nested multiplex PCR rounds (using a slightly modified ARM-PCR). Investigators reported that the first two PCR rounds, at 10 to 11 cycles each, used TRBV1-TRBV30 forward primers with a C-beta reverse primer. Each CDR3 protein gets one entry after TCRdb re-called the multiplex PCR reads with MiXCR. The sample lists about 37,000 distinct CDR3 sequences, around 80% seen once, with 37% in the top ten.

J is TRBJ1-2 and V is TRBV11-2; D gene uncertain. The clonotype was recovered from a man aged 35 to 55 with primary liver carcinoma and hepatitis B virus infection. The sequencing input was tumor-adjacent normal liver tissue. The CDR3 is CASSPSSYTF. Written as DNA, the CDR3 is TGTGCCAGCAGCCCCAGTAGTTACACCTTC. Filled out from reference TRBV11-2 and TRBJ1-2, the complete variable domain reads EAGVAQSPRYKIIEKRQSVAFWCNPISGHATLYWYQQILGQGPKLLIQFQNNGVVDDSQLPKDRFSAERLKGVDSTLKIQPAKLEDSAVYLCASSPSSYTFGSGTRLTVV.